These 16 T cell receptor beta chains were all obtained from the same sample, sequenced in a study of T-cell memory formation after mild COVID-19. A single record per CDR3 protein comes from TCRdb applying MiXCR to the 5' RACE reads. The sample lists around 300,000 distinct CDR3 sequences, roughly 13% occurring once. Input material: PBMCs or a T cell subset sorted from them (not recorded which). The source of these receptors is a man aged 18 to 30 who had mild COVID-19 (a few samples of this study predate the infection). Cell type and time point are not known.

This clonotype was observed many times. The J gene is TRBJ2-1, the V gene TRBV20-1; D gene uncertain. V lost 6 bases to trimming and J lost 5 bases, with 11 bases between them. Germline lookup yields CDR1 DFQATT and CDR2 SNEGSKA (reference sequence). CDR3 size: 12 residues. The DNA for the CDR3 is TGCAGTGCCGAGTCCAATAACAATGAGCAGTTCTTC. Its protein product is CSAESNNNEQFF.

The rearrangement joins TRBV6-5 to TRBJ2-7, with D tentatively TRBD1 (5 bases). V lost 5 bases to trimming and J lost 3 bases, with 11 bases between them. Per the germline V gene, CDR1 is MNHEY and CDR2 is SVGAGI. This CDR3 spans 13 amino acids. The chain's CDR3 is CASSQTVGYEQYF. DNA of the CDR3: TGTGCCAGCAGTCAGACAGTTGGCTACGAGCAGTACTTC.

The CDR3 DNA is TGCGCCAGCAGCCCTGCCGGGACTAGCGGGGAAGAGACCCAGTACTTC. Translation: CASSPAGTSGEETQYF. The chain couples TRBV4-1 to TRBJ2-5; TRBD2 agrees at 13 bases. The CDR3 totals 16 residues. J lost 3 bases, V lost 4 bases, and 5 bases had no gene match. CDR1 and CDR2 from the germline V gene are MGHRA and YSYEKL.

J is TRBJ1-2 and V is TRBV30; D is uncertain. The V end was cut by 2 bases, the J end by 7 bases, with 14 bases between. CDR3 length equals 13 residues. Germline V gives CDR1 GTSNPN, CDR2 SVGIG (reference sequence). CDR3 amino acids: CAWSLGQASGYTF. In DNA form, the CDR3 reads TGTGCCTGGAGTCTAGGCCAGGCGAGTGGCTACACCTTC.

CDR3 region: CASSRTSGGRQTQYF. CDR3 nucleotides: TGTGCCAGCAGCCGGACTAGCGGGGGGAGGCAGACCCAGTACTTC. This chain uses TRBV11-2 with TRBJ2-5, with TRBD2 matching over 14 bases. Germline loops: CDR1 SGHAT, CDR2 FQNNGV. Trimming took 5 bases from V and 6 from J; bases not matched to a gene: 5. The CDR3 sequence is 15 residues long.

The chain employs TRBV5-5 and TRBJ2-7; no clear D gene. Trimming removed 4 bases from V and 0 bases from J, with 8 bases in between. Germline loops: CDR1 SGHKS, CDR2 YYEKEE (reference sequence). This CDR3 spans 13 amino acids. CDR3 bases: TGTGCCAGCAGCCGGACGGTCTCCTACGAGCAGTACGTC. This encodes CASSRTVSYEQYV.

This clonotype was observed a handful of times. This sequence joins TRBV27 and TRBJ2-7; D is uncertain. The CDR3 runs to 12 residues. In germline, CDR1 is MNHEY, CDR2 SMNVEV (reference sequence). V lost 2 bases and J lost 5, with 7 bases in between. CDR3 amino acids: CASSLGPNEQYF. In nucleotides, the CDR3 is TGTGCCAGCAGTTTAGGCCCCAACGAGCAGTACTTC.

The chain joins TRBV5-1 to TRBJ1-1; D perhaps matches TRBD1 (5 bases). The CDR3 is 13 amino acids. V was pared by 5 bases and J by 1 base, with 9 bases between. Germline CDR1 is SGHRS and CDR2 is YFSETQ. The CDR3 nucleotides read TGCGCCAGCAGATCTGACAGGAACACTGAAGCTTTCTTT. Its translation: CASRSDRNTEAFF.

This clonotype was detected a few times. The chain is built from TRBV6-5 and TRBJ2-1; 16 positions match TRBD2. The junction had 9 bases not matched to a gene; V was cut back by 5 bases and J by 8 bases. The CDR3 covers 17 residues. In germline, CDR1 is MNHEY, CDR2 SVGAGI. This chain's CDR3 is CASSRGTSGGASDEQFF. The CDR3 DNA follows: TGTGCCAGCAGTCGCGGGACTAGCGGGGGGGCTTCGGATGAGCAGTTCTTC.

The V and J genes are TRBV28 and TRBJ1-4; D ambiguous. Germline loops: CDR1 MDHEN, CDR2 SYDVKM. The CDR3 runs 12 residues. Trimming shortened V by 5 bases and J by 14 bases, and 15 bases separated the two germline ends. CDR3 region: CASSPPGVWLFF. The CDR3 DNA reads TGTGCCAGCAGTCCCCCTGGGGTTTGGCTGTTTTTT. Drawing the rest from reference TRBV28 and TRBJ1-4, the complete variable domain is DVKVTQSSRYLVKRTGEKVFLECVQDMDHENMFWYRQDPGLGLRLIYFSYDVKMKEKGDIPEGYSVSREKKERFSLILESASTNQTSMYLCASSPPGVWLFFGSGTQLSVL.

This clonotype was counted many times. The chain combines TRBV7-3 with TRBJ2-1; either TRBD1 or TRBD2 may fit D (7 bases each). The CDR3 sequence is 18 residues long. Germline V gene lookup returns CDR1 SGHTA and CDR2 FQGTGA. The V end lost 0 bases, the J end lost 0 bases, and 15 bases lay between the germline ends. Written as DNA, the CDR3 is TGTGCCAGCAGCTTAACCAGGGGGGGCCCGAGCTCCTACAATGAGCAGTTCTTC. This sequence encodes CASSLTRGGPSSYNEQFF. The full variable domain, with the rest looked up from reference TRBV7-3 and TRBJ2-1, is GAGVSQTPSNKVTEKGKYVELRCDPISGHTALYWYRQSLGQGPEFLIYFQGTGAADDSGLPNDRFFAVRPEGSVSTLKIQRTERGDSAVYLCASSLTRGGPSSYNEQFFGPGTRLTVL.

The gene calls are TRBV6-5 and TRBJ2-4, with a possible D match to TRBD1 (6 bases). The CDR3 runs 15 residues. With 6 bases removed from V and 2 bases from J, the gap between germline ends came to 14 bases. The germline gives CDR1 MNHEY, CDR2 SVGAGI. This CDR3 reads CASRTNDRTKNIQYF. CDR3 nucleotide sequence: TGTGCCAGCAGGACCAATGACAGGACCAAAAACATTCAGTACTTC.

This clonotype has just a few counts. The J gene is TRBJ2-7, the V gene TRBV6-5; D might be TRBD1 (6 bases). Trimming left V 7 bases short and J 3 bases short, with 13 bases between. Germline CDR1 is MNHEY and CDR2 is SVGAGI. This CDR3 has 13 residues. CDR3 bases: TGTGCCAGCAAAGGGGGTTCGAGCTACGAGCAGTACTTC. Protein: CASKGGSSYEQYF.

V and J are TRBV24-1 and TRBJ2-2, with 10 nucleotides matching TRBD1. Trimming cost V 7 bases and J 3 bases; bases outside gene matches: 4. The germline V gene has CDR1 KGHDR and CDR2 SFDVKD. This CDR3 has 15 residues. The chain's CDR3 is CATSAGTGDTGELFF. CDR3 DNA: TGTGCCACCAGCGCCGGGACAGGGGACACCGGGGAGCTGTTTTTT.

V and J are TRBV6-2 or TRBV6-3 and TRBJ2-7; D is undetermined. Germline V lookup: CDR1 MNHEY, CDR2 SVGEGT. The CDR3 extends over 16 amino acids. V lost 3 bases to trimming and J lost 1 base, with 16 bases between them. CDR3 coding DNA: TGTGCCAGCAGTTATTCGACCCTAATGCCTTCCTACGAGCAGTACTTC. This encodes CASSYSTLMPSYEQYF.

This clonotype has more than one count but fewer than ten. This sequence joins TRBV4-2 and TRBJ1-2, with no clear D. V shed 0 bases and J shed 4 bases, with 12 bases lying between them. This CDR3 region has 15 residues. In germline, CDR1 is LGHNA, CDR2 YNFKEQ. The CDR3 spells CASSQEGEVLYGYTF. The CDR3 DNA follows: TGTGCCAGCAGCCAAGAAGGAGAGGTCCTCTATGGCTACACCTTC.